This entry lists 24 T cell receptor beta chains sequenced from one sample in a study of T cells and Merkel cell carcinoma outcomes. Assay: immunoSEQ multiplex PCR; the TCRdb copy retains only in-frame clones and omits some. The sample lists roughly 13,000 clones, over 85% seen once, with 1.5% to 2.5% in the top ten. Input material: tumor tissue from Merkel cell carcinoma. The receptor set was obtained from a human donor with Merkel cell carcinoma.

V is TRBV5-1 and J is TRBJ2-7; D is undetermined. Trimming removed 0 bases from V and 7 bases from J, with 11 bases in between. This CDR3 comprises 13 residues. The V gene's germline CDR1 is SGHRS and CDR2 YFSETQ. The CDR3 loop is CASSLGVDGEQYF. In nucleotides, the CDR3 is TGCGCCAGCAGCTTGGGGGTGGATGGGGAGCAGTACTTC.

The chain links TRBV20-1 to TRBJ2-5, with D hard to call. This CDR3 region has 11 residues. Germline V gives CDR1 DFQATT, CDR2 SNEGSKA (reference sequence). The V gene lost 5 bases and the J gene lost 5 bases, with 9 bases spanning the gap. The CDR3 DNA reads as TGCAGTGCTGGTGTTGGGGAGACCCAGTACTTC. Its protein product is CSAGVGETQYF.

The CDR3 nucleotides are TGTGCCAGCAGGCTAGCGGAGACCCAGTACTTC. Translated: CASRLAETQYF. The rearrangement uses TRBV6-1 and TRBJ2-5; tentative D call: TRBD2 (6 bases). The CDR3 runs to 11 residues. Germline V CDR1 and CDR2: MNHNS, SASEGT. V shed 6 bases and J shed 5 bases, with 7 bases lying between them.

The chain uses TRBV4-1 and TRBJ2-3; TRBD2 agrees at 12 bases. The J segment lost 2 bases and the V segment lost 1 base, leaving 19 bases of the junction unmatched. CDR3 length: 22 amino acids. CDR1 and CDR2 (germline): MGHRA, YSYEKL. In nucleotides, the CDR3 is TGCGCCAGCAGCCAAGTTAGGGGGGTACTAGCGGGGGGCCGTATCCCCACAGATACGCAGTATTTT. Translated: CASSQVRGVLAGGRIPTDTQYF.

This chain links TRBV5-1 with TRBJ2-7; D remains ambiguous. CDR1 SGHRS and CDR2 YFSETQ come from the germline V gene. The length of the CDR3 is 14 residues. V dropped 6 bases and J dropped 4 bases, with 17 bases sitting between them. The CDR3 DNA is TGCGCCAGCAAACCCACGCGAGCCCCTTACGAGCAGTACTTC. Residues: CASKPTRAPYEQYF.

The chain is built from TRBV10-3 and TRBJ2-7, with 9 bases aligning to TRBD1. This CDR3 spans 14 amino acids. With V trimmed by 7 bases and J by 5 bases, 9 bases remained unmatched. Per germline, CDR1 ENHRY and CDR2 SYGVKD. The CDR3 reads CAITRQGVANEQYF. The DNA for the CDR3 is TGTGCCATCACCAGACAGGGGGTTGCGAACGAGCAGTACTTC.

This clone appeared a single time. The V gene is TRBV7-9, the J gene TRBJ2-7; 11 nucleotides align to TRBD2. The CDR3 is made up of 14 amino acids. CDR1 is SEHNR, CDR2 FQNEAQ, per germline (reference sequence). V trimming: 3 bases; J trimming: 6 bases; junction bases outside the gene matches: 4. CDR3 protein: CASSFTSGSAEQYF. Written as DNA, the CDR3 is TGTGCCAGCAGCTTCACTAGCGGGAGTGCCGAGCAGTACTTC.

The rearrangement uses TRBV18 and TRBJ1-1; D possibly corresponds to TRBD1 (6 bases). Germline V CDR1 and CDR2: KGHSH, LQKENI. V lost 4 bases, J lost 5 bases, and 17 bases lay in between. The CDR3 sequence is 15 residues long. This CDR3 reads CASSLSTGGWTEAFF. The CDR3 DNA follows: TGTGCCAGCTCACTTTCGACAGGAGGTTGGACTGAAGCTTTCTTT. The whole variable domain, remainder taken from reference TRBV18 and TRBJ1-1, is NAGVMQNPRHLVRRRGQEARLRCSPMKGHSHVYWYRQLPEEGLKFMVYLQKENIIDESGMPKERFSAEFPKEGPSILRIQQVVRGDSAAYFCASSLSTGGWTEAFFGQGTRLTVV.

The V and J genes are TRBV27 and TRBJ2-1, with TRBD2 matching 7 bases. This CDR3 has 15 amino acids. Per germline, CDR1 MNHEY and CDR2 SMNVEV (reference sequence). With V trimmed by 3 bases and J by 7 bases, 9 bases remained unmatched. DNA for the CDR3: TGTGCCAGCAGTTTTGGCGGGAGCCGAGGGAATGAGCAGTTCTTC. Residues: CASSFGGSRGNEQFF.

The J gene is TRBJ2-2, the V gene TRBV5-1; 8 bases line up with TRBD2. V trimming: 0 bases; J trimming: 6 bases; junction bases outside the gene matches: 1. CDR3 size: 14 residues. Germline CDR1 and CDR2: SGHRS and YFSETQ. CDR3 loop: CASSLGTSPGELFF. For the CDR3, the DNA is TGCGCCAGCAGCTTGGGGACTAGCCCCGGGGAGCTGTTTTTT.

The chain has TRBV11-3 and TRBJ2-5; D gene unclear. The germline gives CDR1 SGHNT, CDR2 YENEEA. The CDR3 is made up of 12 amino acids. The V end was cut by 5 bases, the J end by 3 bases, with 7 bases between. DNA for the CDR3: TGTGCCAGCAGCAGGCAGAAAGAGACCCAGTACTTC. Amino acids: CASSRQKETQYF.

V usage is TRBV5-5 and J usage is TRBJ2-7; D not certain. V dropped 4 bases and J dropped 2 bases, with 13 bases sitting between them. Germline lookup yields CDR1 SGHKS and CDR2 YYEKEE (reference sequence). This CDR3 is 14 amino acids long. This CDR3 is CASSRVPSPYEQYF. In DNA, the CDR3 is TGTGCCAGCAGCCGGGTGCCCAGCCCCTACGAGCAGTACTTC.

The chain combines TRBV5-1 with TRBJ1-4; a possible D gene is TRBD1 (5 bases). Germline V CDR1 and CDR2: SGHRS, YFSETQ. This CDR3 contains 15 residues. V dropped 1 base and J dropped 4 bases, with 11 bases sitting between them. CDR3 sequence (DNA): TGCGCCAGCAGCTTGTTAGGGGTTCTTAATGAAAAACTGTTTTTT. Its protein product is CASSLLGVLNEKLFF.

For this clone: The junction departs from germline at one end; a sequencing error may be responsible. The V and J genes are TRBV11-2 and TRBJ2-3; 11 bases are a match to TRBD2. Germline CDR1 is SGHAT and CDR2 is FQNNGV. The CDR3 is made up of 16 amino acids. CDR3 in DNA: TGTGCCAGCAGCTCCCGGACTAGCGGGTCCACAGATACGCAATATTTT. The encoded protein is CASSSRTSGSTDTQYF.

The genes are TRBV5-1 and TRBJ1-1, with TRBD1 matching 7 bases. CDR1 is SGHRS, CDR2 YFSETQ, per germline. The CDR3 covers 14 residues. V trimming: 4 bases; J trimming: 3 bases; junction bases outside the gene matches: 6. In nucleotides, the CDR3 is TGCGCCAGCAGCGTACAGGGGTTTGACACTGAAGCTTTCTTT. Protein product: CASSVQGFDTEAFF.

The chain has TRBV5-1 and TRBJ2-3; D is possibly TRBD1 (5 bases). CDR3 length: 15 amino acids. CDR1 is SGHRS, CDR2 YFSETQ, per germline. V gave up 5 bases and J gave up 2 bases, with 15 bases separating them. CDR3 region: CASSRTQPPTDTQYF. CDR3 DNA sequence: TGCGCCAGCAGTCGGACACAACCCCCCACAGATACGCAGTATTTT.

The rearrangement links TRBV4-3 to TRBJ1-4; D call uncertain. CDR1 and CDR2 (germline): LGHNA, YSLEER. Trimming pared 6 bases from V and 0 bases from J, leaving 11 bases between. This CDR3 contains 15 residues. The CDR3 bases are TGCGCCAGCAGTAATCAGGTGTCAACTAATGAAAAACTGTTTTTT. It encodes CASSNQVSTNEKLFF.

The chain is built from TRBV7-8 and TRBJ2-1; D may be TRBD1 (5 bases). Germline V CDR1 and CDR2: SGHVS, FQNEAQ. The V end lost 3 bases, the J end lost 4 bases, and 16 bases lay between the germline ends. This CDR3 has 16 residues. This CDR3 is CASSLGLAVFYNEQFF. For the CDR3, the DNA is TGTGCCAGCAGCTTGGGGCTTGCGGTATTTTACAATGAGCAGTTCTTC.

CDR3 region: CSARDADRETQYF. Here the CDR3 DNA reads TGCAGCGCCCGGGACGCCGATCGGGAGACCCAGTACTTC. The chain recombines TRBV29-1 with TRBJ2-5; either TRBD1 or TRBD2 may fit D (5 bases each). Looked up from germline, CDR1 is SQVTM and CDR2 is ANQGSEA. V gave up 7 bases and J gave up 5 bases, with 17 bases separating them. The CDR3 totals 13 residues.

This rearrangement joins TRBV14 to TRBJ1-2; no firm D call. The CDR3 length is 14 residues. The V end was cut by 3 bases, the J end by 6 bases, with 14 bases between. CDR1 is SGHDN and CDR2 is FVKESK in the germline V gene. The CDR3 spells CASSHRAPLHGYTF. The CDR3 nucleotides are TGTGCCAGCAGCCATCGCGCCCCGCTTCATGGCTACACCTTC.

The J gene is TRBJ2-2, the V gene TRBV2, with D perhaps TRBD1 (5 bases). The length of the CDR3 is 11 residues. V lost 11 bases and J 4 bases, leaving 8 bases between the germline ends. Germline CDR1 SNHLY, CDR2 FYNNEI. The CDR3 region has the DNA TGTGCCTCCAGGGCCACCGGGGAGCTGTTTTTT. It encodes CASRATGELFF.

The rearrangement links TRBV7-8 to TRBJ2-1, with D possibly TRBD1 on 6 matching bases. The germline V gene has CDR1 SGHVS and CDR2 FQNEAQ. This CDR3 has 14 residues. The ends were cut back, 2 bases at V and 12 bases at J, with 17 bases in the middle. CDR3 bases: TGTGCCAGCAGCTTATCCCGACAGGCGACAGGGCAGTTCTTC. Amino acids: CASSLSRQATGQFF.

J is TRBJ1-5 and V is TRBV5-1, with D perhaps matching TRBD1 (5 bases). The germline gives CDR1 SGHRS, CDR2 YFSETQ. CDR3 length: 14 amino acids. V lost 1 base to trimming and J lost 4 bases, with 9 bases between them. The CDR3 coding sequence is TGCGCCAGCAGCTTGTTGGGGGAAAATCAGCCCCAGCATTTT. Residues: CASSLLGENQPQHF.

The rearrangement joins TRBV19 to TRBJ1-6, with D tentatively TRBD1 (6 bases). The ends were cut back, 2 bases at V and 10 bases at J, with 15 bases in the middle. In germline, CDR1 is LNHDA, CDR2 SQIVND (reference sequence). This CDR3 contains 15 residues. The chain's CDR3 is CASSIYGARGSPLHF. CDR3 in DNA: TGTGCCAGTAGTATATATGGGGCCAGGGGATCACCCCTCCACTTT.